One and the same sample provided the 32 T cell receptor beta chains below, sequenced in a study of Graves' ophthalmopathy and Graves' hyperthyroidism. RNA transcripts were the template, and TCR beta CDR3 regions were amplified from them. First-round RT-PCR relied on HTBI primers, and a second-round multiplex PCR came next. TCRdb passed the multiplex PCR reads through MiXCR, listing each CDR3 protein once. Of about 400,000 distinct CDR3 sequences in the sample, approximately 20% were seen once. The sample consisted of peripheral blood. These TCRs come from a woman aged 18 to 35 with Graves' ophthalmopathy.

The sample holds many counts of this clonotype. The chain employs TRBV27 and TRBJ2-2; TRBD2 agrees at 7 bases. Germline CDR1 is MNHEY and CDR2 is SMNVEV (reference sequence). V gave up 0 bases and J gave up 7 bases; unmatched junction bases: 11. This CDR3 comprises 17 residues. CDR3 loop: CASSLSSTGGRYGELFF. For the CDR3, the DNA is TGTGCCAGCAGTTTATCTTCGACTGGCGGGAGATACGGGGAGCTGTTTTTT.

This clonotype showed up many times. The chain is built from TRBV28 and TRBJ1-1; no clear D gene. V gave up 2 bases and J gave up 1 base, with 11 bases separating them. The CDR3 loop spans 15 amino acids. Germline assignment: CDR1 MDHEN and CDR2 SYDVKM. The CDR3 DNA reads as TGTGCCAGCAGTTTAGGGTCGGCAAGGAACACTGAAGCTTTCTTT. Protein product: CASSLGSARNTEAFF.

The table lists this clonotype with many counts. J is TRBJ2-7 and V is TRBV28, with a tentative D call TRBD2 (6 bases). Germline CDR1 and CDR2: MDHEN and SYDVKM. V lost 3 bases to trimming and J lost 2 bases, with 20 bases between them. The CDR3 has 17 residues. The CDR3 loop is CASSFHPEGRFPYEQYF. The CDR3, as DNA: TGTGCCAGCAGTTTCCACCCGGAGGGGAGGTTCCCCTACGAGCAGTACTTC.

This clonotype was observed many times. The chain couples TRBV12-3 or TRBV12-4 to TRBJ1-1; D remains ambiguous. This CDR3 region has 13 residues. The germline V and J ends were trimmed by 3 bases and 6 bases, with 11 bases remaining between them. The CDR3 loop reads CASSLDGNAEAFF. CDR3 in DNA: TGTGCCAGCAGTTTGGACGGAAACGCTGAAGCTTTCTTT.

This clonotype was detected many times. The chain has TRBV7-8 and TRBJ2-6; D unclear. In germline, CDR1 is SGHVS, CDR2 FQNEAQ. There are 18 residues in the CDR3. Deletions cut 5 bases from V and 1 base from J, with 18 bases between. The CDR3, as DNA: TGTGCCAGCAGCCTTCTTGCGACGGGTAGATCTGGGGCCAACGTCCTGACTTTC. Amino acids: CASSLLATGRSGANVLTF.

This clonotype was seen at least ten times. V and J are TRBV27 and TRBJ1-2, with a weak D call TRBD1 (5 bases). Trimming removed 0 bases at V and 0 bases at J, with 11 bases between. Germline loops: CDR1 MNHEY, CDR2 SMNVEV (reference sequence). The CDR3 runs 16 residues. CDR3 residues: CASSLSGDGANYGYTF. The CDR3 DNA reads TGTGCCAGCAGTTTATCGGGGGATGGAGCTAACTATGGCTACACCTTC.

The chain carries TRBV13 and TRBJ2-5, with D possibly matching TRBD1 (5 bases). CDR3 length equals 15 residues. The germline gives CDR1 PRHDT, CDR2 FYEKMQ (reference sequence). V shed 0 bases and J shed 2 bases, with 10 bases lying between them. CDR3 residues: CASSLGWGSQETQYF. The CDR3 region has the DNA TGTGCCAGCAGCTTAGGCTGGGGCAGTCAAGAGACCCAGTACTTC.

V gene TRBV28 combines with J gene TRBJ2-5; D may be TRBD2 (6 bases). Trimming pared 4 bases from V and 4 bases from J, leaving 13 bases between. Germline V gene data show CDR1 as MDHEN and CDR2 as SYDVKM. CDR3 length equals 14 residues. CDR3 nucleotides: TGTGCCAGCAGTTCCCGTGGAGGGGTAGAGACCCAGTACTTC. Residues: CASSSRGGVETQYF.

This clonotype came up many times. The rearrangement joins TRBV7-2 to TRBJ2-5; TRBD1 might be the D (5 bases). The CDR3 is made up of 12 amino acids. Germline CDR1 and CDR2: SGHTA and FQGNSA. Trimming took 1 base from V and 10 from J, leaving 10 bases between them. The CDR3 is CASSLVVGDQYF. The CDR3 bases are TGTGCCAGCAGCTTAGTAGTAGGGGACCAGTACTTC.

This clonotype was seen more than once but under ten times. The chain uses TRBV2 and TRBJ1-5; TRBD1 might be the D (5 bases). Germline V gives CDR1 SNHLY, CDR2 FYNNEI. V shed 5 bases and J shed 0 bases, with 17 bases lying between them. CDR3 length: 17 amino acids. CDR3: CASSLKPGAYSNQPQHF. The CDR3 nucleotides read TGTGCCAGCAGTCTAAAACCTGGGGCGTATAGCAATCAGCCCCAGCATTTT.

This clonotype has ten or more counts. The CDR3 reads CASSQGGRNSYEQYF. In DNA, the CDR3 is TGTGCCAGCAGCCAGGGAGGGAGAAACTCCTACGAGCAGTACTTC. This sequence joins TRBV7-2 and TRBJ2-7, with 7 bases that match TRBD2. The CDR3 length is 15 residues. Germline loops: CDR1 SGHTA, CDR2 FQGNSA. The J segment lost 0 bases and the V segment lost 5 bases, leaving 7 bases of the junction unmatched.

The sample holds many counts of this clonotype. This sequence joins TRBV28 and TRBJ2-7; D gene ambiguous. The length of the CDR3 is 13 residues. From germline, CDR1 is MDHEN and CDR2 SYDVKM. Trimming shortened V by 3 bases and J by 3 bases, and 9 bases separated the two germline ends. The CDR3 region has the DNA TGTGCCAGCAGTTTGTCCATTCTCTACGAGCAGTACTTC. Its protein product is CASSLSILYEQYF.

This clonotype was detected many times. V and J are TRBV28 and TRBJ2-2; 12 nucleotides agree with TRBD2. CDR3 length: 16 amino acids. The ends lost 4 bases at V and 4 bases at J; junction bases unmatched: 4. From germline, CDR1 is MDHEN and CDR2 SYDVKM. CDR3 in amino acids: CASSSSSGGATGELFF. In DNA form, the CDR3 reads TGTGCCAGCAGTTCTTCTAGCGGGGGGGCCACCGGGGAGCTGTTTTTT. The full variable domain, with the rest looked up from reference TRBV28 and TRBJ2-2, is DVKVTQSSRYLVKRTGEKVFLECVQDMDHENMFWYRQDPGLGLRLIYFSYDVKMKEKGDIPEGYSVSREKKERFSLILESASTNQTSMYLCASSSSSGGATGELFFGEGSRLTVL.

The V and J genes are TRBV10-2 and TRBJ2-5, with 14 bases identical to TRBD2. Per germline, CDR1 WSHSY and CDR2 SAAADI. J lost 3 bases, V lost 6 bases, and 12 bases had no gene match. The CDR3 totals 18 residues. The CDR3 here is CASRKPGTSGGKEETQYF. The CDR3 bases are TGCGCCAGCAGAAAACCCGGGACTAGCGGGGGAAAGGAAGAGACCCAGTACTTC.

This clonotype occurred many times. This chain uses TRBV5-1 with TRBJ2-7, with TRBD2 identical over 7 bases. V gave up 4 bases and J gave up 9 bases; unmatched junction bases: 16. The germline gives CDR1 SGHRS, CDR2 YFSETQ. CDR3 size: 15 residues. The CDR3 sequence is CASSLDPLADLSQYF. As DNA, the CDR3 is TGCGCCAGCAGCCTAGATCCCCTAGCGGACCTATCGCAGTACTTC.

Many counts were recorded for this clonotype. The chain employs TRBV19 and TRBJ1-3; no clear D. Germline CDR1 is LNHDA and CDR2 is SQIVND (reference sequence). The CDR3 extends over 13 amino acids. V was shortened by 8 bases and J by 0 bases, with 8 bases between the two germline ends. CDR3 in amino acids: CASRPNSGNTIYF. The CDR3 DNA reads as TGTGCCAGTCGGCCTAACTCTGGAAACACCATATATTTT.

There are many counts of this clonotype. The CDR3 loop reads CASSPRGGRGTEAFF. In nucleotides, the CDR3 is TGTGCCAGCAGTCCCCGGGGGGGGAGAGGCACTGAAGCTTTCTTT. This chain links TRBV27 with TRBJ1-1; a weak D match, TRBD1 (5 bases). The CDR3 covers 15 residues. Trimming removed 5 bases from V and 4 bases from J, with 17 bases in between. Germline V lookup: CDR1 MNHEY, CDR2 SMNVEV (reference sequence).

This clonotype was detected ten times or more. The CDR3 region has the DNA TGTGCCAGTGTGCGGGACAGCGGGATCTCTGGAAACACCATATATTTT. Translated, it gives CASVRDSGISGNTIYF. J is TRBJ1-3 and V is TRBV19; 7 positions agree with TRBD1. Germline CDR1 and CDR2: LNHDA and SQIVND (reference sequence). J gave up 0 bases and V 8 bases, and 10 bases lay outside the gene matches. The CDR3 is made up of 16 amino acids.

This chain connects TRBV30 to TRBJ1-2; 8 bases align to TRBD1. Per the germline V gene, CDR1 is GTSNPN and CDR2 is SVGIG (reference sequence). The CDR3 extends over 15 amino acids. V lost 1 base to trimming and J lost 2 bases; unmatched junction nucleotides: 6. CDR3 in amino acids: CAWSAGDRPNYGYTF. CDR3 DNA: TGTGCCTGGAGTGCAGGGGACAGGCCGAACTATGGCTACACCTTC.

The rearrangement links TRBV12-3 or TRBV12-4 to TRBJ1-5; D is ambiguous. V lost 6 bases to trimming and J lost 4 bases, with 13 bases between them. This CDR3 contains 14 residues. In DNA form, the CDR3 reads TGTGCCAGCAGGCTAAAGGCAGAGAATCAGCCCCAGCATTTT. Translating gives CASRLKAENQPQHF.

This clonotype was observed many times. The CDR3 region is CASSYSKGPGEQYF. Here the CDR3 DNA reads TGTGCCAGCAGTTACTCGAAGGGGCCGGGGGAGCAGTACTTC. The gene calls are TRBV6-5 and TRBJ2-7; perhaps D is TRBD1 or TRBD2 (5 bases each). The CDR3 consists of 14 residues. Per germline, CDR1 MNHEY and CDR2 SVGAGI. V lost 0 bases and J lost 7, with 13 bases in between.

Many counts were recorded for this clonotype. The chain has TRBV30 and TRBJ1-1, with D maybe TRBD1 (6 bases). CDR1 is GTSNPN, CDR2 SVGIG, per germline (reference sequence). The CDR3 has 12 residues. CDR3 DNA sequence: TGTGCGCGAAGGAGGGGGGACACTGAAGCTTTCTTT. This gives the protein CARRRGDTEAFF.

This clonotype was seen ten or more times. The J gene is TRBJ2-2, the V gene TRBV6-6; 8 bases align to TRBD2. The J segment lost 6 bases and the V segment lost 10 bases, leaving 25 bases of the junction unmatched. Looked up from germline, CDR1 is MNHNY and CDR2 is SVGAGI (reference sequence). The CDR3 loop spans 19 amino acids. The CDR3 loop is CATRSESGRFRDVAGELFF. CDR3 DNA sequence: TGTGCCACCCGATCCGAGAGCGGGAGATTTCGGGATGTGGCCGGGGAGCTGTTTTTT.

At least ten counts were recorded for this clonotype. The chain employs TRBV30 and TRBJ1-1, with D maybe TRBD1 (6 bases). This CDR3 region has 13 residues. Germline V gene lookup returns CDR1 GTSNPN and CDR2 SVGIG (reference sequence). The V gene lost 0 bases and the J gene lost 3 bases, with 8 bases spanning the gap. The CDR3 bases are TGTGCCTGGAGTGTCGCAGGGGACACTGAAGCTTTCTTT. The encoded protein is CAWSVAGDTEAFF. Full variable domain (outside the CDR3, taken from reference TRBV30 and TRBJ1-1): SQTIHQWPATLVQPVGSPLSLECTVEGTSNPNLYWYRQAAGRGLQLLFYSVGIGQISSEVPQNLSASRPQDRQFILSSKKLLLSDSGFYLCAWSVAGDTEAFFGQGTRLTVV.

This clonotype was seen ten or more times. The gene calls are TRBV20-1 and TRBJ1-2; D is ambiguous. The CDR3 is made up of 14 amino acids. Trimming took off 1 base at V and 4 bases at J, with 13 bases between the two ends. Germline assignment: CDR1 DFQATT and CDR2 SNEGSKA (reference sequence). This CDR3 is CSARASIVIYGYTF. The CDR3 DNA reads as TGCAGTGCTAGAGCCTCGATAGTAATCTATGGCTACACCTTC.

This clonotype appeared many times. The V and J genes are TRBV7-3 and TRBJ1-1; 7 bases agree with TRBD1. This CDR3 region has 17 residues. Losses at the gene ends were 3 bases for V and 0 bases for J; bases not matched to a gene: 10. Germline V gene data show CDR1 as SGHTA and CDR2 as FQGTGA. The CDR3 sequence: CASSLTGLTRMNTEAFF. The CDR3 DNA reads as TGTGCCAGCAGCTTGACAGGGCTTACCCGGATGAACACTGAAGCTTTCTTT.

This clonotype was counted at least ten times. The rearrangement joins TRBV12-3 or TRBV12-4 to TRBJ1-5; D gene ambiguous. With 2 bases removed from V and 2 bases from J, the gap between germline ends came to 7 bases. The CDR3 runs to 14 residues. CDR3 nucleotides: TGTGCCAGCAGTTTACAGAGGGGCAATCAGCCCCAGCATTTT. This translates into CASSLQRGNQPQHF.

At least ten counts were recorded for this clonotype. V usage is TRBV29-1 and J usage is TRBJ2-2; 7 nucleotides align to TRBD1. Germline V gene data show CDR1 as SQVTM and CDR2 as ANQGSEA. This CDR3 is built from 13 residues. With V trimmed by 6 bases and J by 3 bases, 4 bases remained unmatched. CDR3 protein: CSVTGTDTGELFF. DNA for the CDR3: TGCAGCGTCACCGGGACAGACACCGGGGAGCTGTTTTTT.

On this clonotype itself: At one boundary the junction diverges from the germline segment, which might be a read error. The chain is built from TRBV28 and TRBJ2-7; 11 nucleotides line up with TRBD1. This CDR3 is 13 amino acids long. Germline V CDR1 and CDR2: MDHEN, SYDVKM. Here the CDR3 DNA reads TGTGCCAGCAGTTTGGGACAGGGGGAGGAGCGGTACTTC. Protein sequence: CASSLGQGEERYF. The entire variable domain, with the rest obtained from reference TRBV28 and TRBJ2-7, is as follows: DVKVTQSSRYLVKRTGEKVFLECVQDMDHENMFWYRQDPGLGLRLIYFSYDVKMKEKGDIPEGYSVSREKKERFSLILESASTNQTSMYLCASSLGQGEERYFGPGTRLTVT.

There are a few counts of this clonotype. At one end the junction does not follow the germline gene, possibly because of a read error. This chain joins TRBV7-7 and TRBJ2-7; perhaps TRBD1 as D (5 bases). CDR3 size: 13 residues. Per germline, CDR1 SSHAT and CDR2 FNYEAQ (reference sequence). The DNA for the CDR3 is TGTGCTAGCAGCTTCGGACACAACTACGAGCAGTACTTC. Protein: CASSFGHNYEQYF.

Note on this clonotype: A single base separates this from a much larger clone, so it may be a read error. J is TRBJ1-2 and V is TRBV30; D call uncertain. CDR1 GTSNPN and CDR2 SVGIG come from the germline V gene (reference sequence). The CDR3 has 12 residues. In DNA form, the CDR3 reads TGTGCCTTTAAGAGGGTCCGGGATGGCCACACCTTC. Translating gives CAFKRVRDGHTF.

This clonotype showed up many times. The chain uses TRBV6-1 and TRBJ1-6; 9 bases are a match to TRBD1. The V gene end was trimmed by 5 bases and the J gene end by 9 bases; junction bases not matched to a gene: 8. The CDR3 has 15 residues. The germline V gene has CDR1 MNHNS and CDR2 SASEGT. The CDR3 DNA reads as TGTGCCAGCAGTACAACCGGGACAGGGAGTTCACCCCTCCACTTT. Translation gives CASSTTGTGSSPLHF.